The clone carrying this TCR beta chain has only a few counts. Its antigen is not identified. As TCR cDNA was made by 5'RACE template switching, a universal primer site and UMIs were added. TCRdb re-called the 5' RACE reads through MiXCR, storing one row per CDR3 protein. The sample carries a few hundred thousand distinct CDR3 sequences, less than 4.5% recorded once. The entry originates in a study of T cells after yellow fever vaccination. At the level of the study: Preparation of fractions with low cell numbers was performed using SMART-Seq v4 Ultra Low Input.

General study points: Post-booster repertoires again held most primary-vaccination clones (about 96% CD4, 75% to 90% CD8). On re-exposure, the response was weaker but peaked faster, at day 5 versus 15.

Germline V gene lookup returns CDR1 SGHDN and CDR2 FVKESK. V was trimmed by 3 bases and J by 0 bases, leaving 8 bases between them. The CDR3 length is 14 residues. The V gene is TRBV14, the J gene TRBJ1-1; D is unresolved. The sample here was PBMCs, taken on the day of the yellow fever booster vaccination. The origin of this receptor is a man aged 18 to 35 who received the YFV17D yellow fever vaccine. The CDR3 sequence is CASSHFTLNTEAFF. The CDR3 coding sequence is TGTGCCAGCAGCCATTTTACCTTGAACACTGAAGCTTTCTTT.